These T cell receptor beta chains were read from a single sample in a study of OX40 agonist ivuxolimab in advanced cancers. Here immunoSEQ multiplex PCR was the method, and the copy in TCRdb shows in-frame clones only, minus some. This repertoire shows some 68,000 clones, 88% found once; its top ten account for under 1.1%. The sample consisted of CD4+ or CD8+ T cells sorted from blood, taken in a trial of the OX40 agonist ivuxolimab. All receptors derive from an adult with an advanced solid tumor such as melanoma, head and neck, liver or kidney cancer. Each CDR3 is given with its conserved first and last residue. A D gene is named only where the DNA matches it firmly. The size field is filled for only some rows; it gives once, few, many or a size class.

j_call,clone_size,d_call,v_call,cdr3_nt,cdr3_aa
TRBJ2-1,NA,TRBD2,TRBV5-4,TGTGCCAGCAGCTTGCCACCGGGACTAGCGGGGACTGGTGAGCAGTTCTTC,CASSLPPGLAGTGEQFF
TRBJ1-3,NA,NA,TRBV18,TGTGCCAGCTCACATTCCGACAGTTCTTCTGGAAACACCATATATTTT,CASSHSDSSSGNTIYF
TRBJ1-1,NA,NA,TRBV15,TGTGCCACCAGCAGGGGTGGGGGGATGAACACTGAAGCTTTCTTT,CATSRGGGMNTEAFF
TRBJ2-3,once,TRBD2,TRBV10-3,TGTGCCATCAGTGAGGGACTAGCGGGAGCAGGCGATACGCAGTATTTT,CAISEGLAGAGDTQYF
TRBJ2-6,once,NA,TRBV6-6,TGTGCCAGCAGTCGGCAGGTAGACTCTGGGGCCAACGTCCTGACTTTC,CASSRQVDSGANVLTF
TRBJ1-5,NA,NA,TRBV11-2,TGTGCCAGCAGCTTACGGGGGGTGGATCAGCCCCAGCATTTT,CASSLRGVDQPQHF
TRBJ1-4,few,NA,TRBV7-2,TGTGCCAGCAGCTTAGTAGACCAGAAGTCGTTGTTTTTT,CASSLVDQKSLFF
TRBJ2-3,NA,NA,TRBV10-1,TGCGCCAGCAGGACACGACTCACAGATACGCAGTATTTT,CASRTRLTDTQYF
TRBJ1-1,once,NA,TRBV7-9,TGTGCCAGCAGCCCATACGACAGGAGAAGGGCTGAAGCTTTCTTT,CASSPYDRRRAEAFF
TRBJ1-5,NA,TRBD1,TRBV6-5,TGTGCCAGCAGTTTAGTACAGGGGGGGGGCAATCAGCCCCAGCATTTT,CASSLVQGGGNQPQHF
TRBJ1-3,NA,NA,TRBV7-9,TGTGCCAGCAGCTTATTAGGAAACACCATATATTTT,CASSLLGNTIYF
TRBJ2-7,NA,TRBD2,TRBV10-3,TGTGCCATCAGTGAGTCGGGGGGGACTACCCCCCCCTACGAGCAGTACTTC,CAISESGGTTPPYEQYF
TRBJ2-7,NA,NA,TRBV2,TGTGCCAGCAGTGAGGGGCCAGACCGTTCCACCTACGAGCAGTACTTC,CASSEGPDRSTYEQYF
TRBJ2-1,NA,NA,TRBV28,TGTGCCAGCAGGGGGAGCTCCTACAATGAGCAGTTCTTC,CASRGSSYNEQFF
TRBJ2-7,NA,TRBD1,TRBV6-5,TGTGCCAGCAGTTACAGGGGGCCCTACGAGCAGTACTTC,CASSYRGPYEQYF
TRBJ2-2,once,TRBD2,TRBV7-2,TGTGCCAGCAGCTTGGAGAGCGGGAGTGTGAACTTCGGGGAGCTGTTTTTT,CASSLESGSVNFGELFF
TRBJ1-1,once,NA,TRBV11-3,TGTGCCAGCAGCTTTGAGGGATACACTGAAGCTTTCTTT,CASSFEGYTEAFF
TRBJ1-5,once,NA,TRBV6-8,TGTGCCAGCAGGCGAAGGAGGGGCGGTCAGCCCCAGCATTTT,CASRRRRGGQPQHF
TRBJ1-4,NA,TRBD1,TRBV2,TGTGCCAGCAAAGGGGGCGGTGAAAAACTGTTTTTT,CASKGGGEKLFF
TRBJ1-1,few,TRBD1,TRBV7-9,TGTGCCAGCAGTACGGGACAGCAGTACACTGAAGCTTTCTTT,CASSTGQQYTEAFF
TRBJ1-1,once,NA,TRBV6-5,TGTGCCAGCAGTTACGCCTTTAACACTGAAGCTTTCTTT,CASSYAFNTEAFF
TRBJ2-1,NA,NA,TRBV28,TGTGCCAGCAGTCCCGGGACAACCTACAATGAGCAGTTCTTC,CASSPGTTYNEQFF
TRBJ2-5,NA,TRBD2,TRBV7-3,TGTGCCAGCAGCCCAAACCCAGCGGGGGGCCATATTCAGGAGACCCAGTACTTC,CASSPNPAGGHIQETQYF